These 23 T cell receptor beta chains share one sample of origin, sequenced in a study of shared clonotypes between healthy human individuals. Naivety among CD8 cells was defined by CD45RO negativity and positive CCR7 selection, thereby excluding terminally differentiated effector memory CD45RA+ cells. Libraries were prepared by immunoSEQ multiplex PCR; TCRdb keeps only in-frame clonotypes and omits some of them. The sample yields 1.5 million to 2.5 million clones, about 95% seen once. Sequences were obtained from naive CD8+ T cells sorted from blood. These receptors all stem from a man younger than 35 in good health.

This clone was observed a single time. The chain is built from TRBV30 and TRBJ2-1; D ambiguous. The CDR3 covers 12 residues. CDR1 is GTSNPN, CDR2 SVGIG, per germline (reference sequence). V was pared by 3 bases and J by 8 bases, with 11 bases between. CDR3 sequence reads: CAWSPVIDEQFF. As DNA, the CDR3 is TGTGCCTGGAGCCCCGTGATAGATGAGCAGTTCTTC.

The V call is TRBV27, the J call TRBJ2-1, with D unclear. V lost 7 bases to trimming and J lost 4 bases, with 17 bases between them. The CDR3 runs to 15 residues. Germline CDR1 reads MNHEY; CDR2 reads SMNVEV (reference sequence). CDR3 sequence reads: CASTLSPSQYNEQFF. As DNA, the CDR3 is TGTGCCAGCACCCTTAGCCCCAGCCAATACAATGAGCAGTTCTTC.

In its sample, this clone was seen once. The chain couples TRBV6-5 to TRBJ2-3, with D maybe TRBD2 (5 bases). CDR1 is MNHEY and CDR2 is SVGAGI in the germline V gene. V lost 1 base and J lost 2, with 13 bases in between. The CDR3 is made up of 16 amino acids. This CDR3 is CASSYLGAANTDTQYF. CDR3 sequence (DNA): TGTGCCAGCAGTTACTTGGGAGCGGCTAACACAGATACGCAGTATTTT.

The rearrangement uses TRBV5-6 and TRBJ1-1; 10 nucleotides match TRBD1. Looked up from germline, CDR1 is SGHDT and CDR2 is YYEEEE. This CDR3 has 16 amino acids. The ends lost 2 bases at V and 1 base at J; junction bases unmatched: 5. The CDR3 bases are TGTGCCAGCAGCTTCGGGACAGGGGCCGGGAACACTGAAGCTTTCTTT. Translation gives CASSFGTGAGNTEAFF.

The chain couples TRBV4-3 to TRBJ2-3; no clear D. CDR1 and CDR2 from the germline V gene are LGHNA and YSLEER. V lost 2 bases and J 9 bases, leaving 15 bases between the germline ends. The CDR3 is 14 residues long. In nucleotides, the CDR3 is TGCGCCAGCAGCCAATCCCCCGCGGCAAGGACGCAGTATTTT. It is translated as CASSQSPAARTQYF.

The chain links TRBV5-6 to TRBJ2-7; no definite D call. CDR3 size: 14 residues. Per the germline V gene, CDR1 is SGHDT and CDR2 is YYEEEE. Trimming took 0 bases from V and 3 from J, leaving 10 bases between them. The CDR3 is CASSLDLYGYEQYF. CDR3 nucleotides: TGTGCCAGCAGCTTGGACCTGTACGGCTACGAGCAGTACTTC.

This chain joins TRBV11-2 and TRBJ2-7; 10 bases align to TRBD2. Germline V CDR1 and CDR2: SGHAT, FQNNGV. After removal of 3 bases from V and 2 bases from J, the junction contained 4 bases not matched to a gene. The CDR3 runs 15 residues. This CDR3 is CASSFRTSGAYEQYF. The CDR3 DNA is TGTGCCAGCAGCTTTAGGACTAGCGGTGCCTACGAGCAGTACTTC.

The V and J genes are TRBV13 and TRBJ1-1; D is uncertain. CDR1 and CDR2 (germline): PRHDT, FYEKMQ (reference sequence). Trimming stripped 5 bases from V and 1 base from J, with 8 bases between. The CDR3 is made up of 13 amino acids. CDR3 in amino acids: CASSPTRNTEAFF. The CDR3 DNA reads as TGTGCCAGCAGCCCCACAAGGAACACTGAAGCTTTCTTT.

This rearrangement joins TRBV28 to TRBJ1-2; possibly TRBD1 for D (5 bases). The V and J ends lost 4 bases and 4 bases respectively, with 19 bases between them. This CDR3 has 16 residues. Germline V CDR1 and CDR2: MDHEN, SYDVKM. The CDR3 loop reads CASSSLGSQDPYGYTF. CDR3 in DNA: TGTGCCAGCAGTTCATTGGGATCACAGGATCCCTATGGCTACACCTTC.

This clone was counted once. V is TRBV6-1 and J is TRBJ1-6; 7 bases fit TRBD1. The germline V gene encodes CDR1 MNHNS and CDR2 SASEGT. With 7 bases clipped from V and 10 bases from J, the junction kept 13 bases outside the gene matches. This CDR3 comprises 15 residues. As DNA, the CDR3 is TGTGCCAGCACCCCGACTGGGGACAGCGGATCACCCCTCCACTTT. Its translation is CASTPTGDSGSPLHF.

This clone occurred a few times. The chain is built from TRBV27 and TRBJ1-6, with 8 bases fitting TRBD1. Trimming removed 7 bases from V and 7 bases from J; junction bases left unmatched: 6. Germline V gene sequence: CDR1 MNHEY, CDR2 SMNVEV (reference sequence). The CDR3 spans 14 residues. The CDR3 is CASTGTGQNSPLHF. In DNA, the CDR3 is TGTGCCAGCACGGGGACAGGCCAGAATTCACCCCTCCACTTT.

A single count supports this clone. The chain employs TRBV7-9 and TRBJ1-6; no clear D. V gave up 5 bases and J gave up 1 base, with 15 bases separating them. The CDR3 sequence is 17 residues long. Germline lookup yields CDR1 SEHNR and CDR2 FQNEAQ (reference sequence). In DNA form, the CDR3 reads TGTGCCAGCAGCGCCACCGACCGCGATTCCTATAATTCACCCCTCCACTTT. Translated, it gives CASSATDRDSYNSPLHF.

The chain employs TRBV15 and TRBJ1-2; 7 bases agree with TRBD1. V shed 4 bases and J 3 bases; nucleotides not matched to a gene: 8. CDR3 size: 15 residues. CDR1 is LNHNV and CDR2 is YYDKDF in the germline V gene (reference sequence). In nucleotides, the CDR3 is TGTGCCACCAGCAACGACAGGGAAGGTCACTATGGCTACACCTTC. This codes for CATSNDREGHYGYTF.

Regarding this clone: Different DNA sequences within this sample yield the same CDR3. The rearrangement uses TRBV6-1 and TRBJ2-7, with 9 bases identical to TRBD2. Germline V gene sequence: CDR1 MNHNS, CDR2 SASEGT. CDR3 length: 14 residues. V was clipped by 2 bases and J by 2 bases; unmatched bases: 1. Written as DNA, the CDR3 is TGTGCCAGCAGTGAAAGCGGGGGGACCTACGAGCAGTACTTC. Translating it yields CASSESGGTYEQYF.

This rearrangement joins TRBV5-1 to TRBJ2-2, with 11 nucleotides matching TRBD2. Looked up from germline, CDR1 is SGHRS and CDR2 is YFSETQ. Germline trimming cut 0 bases from V and 8 bases from J; bases unmatched to any gene: 12. CDR3 length: 18 residues. In DNA, the CDR3 is TGCGCCAGCAGCTTGGCCCTAGCGGGAGGCTCGACCACGGGGGAGCTGTTTTTT. Its protein product is CASSLALAGGSTTGELFF.

V usage is TRBV2 and J usage is TRBJ2-7; TRBD1 agrees at 8 bases. V lost 8 bases and J lost 1; bases outside the gene matches: 16. Germline V gene data show CDR1 as SNHLY and CDR2 as FYNNEI. This CDR3 comprises 17 residues. CDR3 DNA: TGTGCCAGCCCCGCAGGGGGCGCTGAGGGAAGGTCCTACGAGCAGTACTTC. Residues: CASPAGGAEGRSYEQYF.

The chain has TRBV29-1 and TRBJ2-3; either TRBD1 or TRBD2 may supply D (6 bases each). Germline V gene sequence: CDR1 SQVTM, CDR2 ANQGSEA. The CDR3 length is 14 residues. V dropped 7 bases and J dropped 1 base, with 15 bases sitting between them. CDR3 amino acids: CSGEGGEGTDTQYF. The CDR3 region has the DNA TGCAGCGGTGAGGGGGGTGAGGGCACAGATACGCAGTATTTT.

This clone came up once. The genes are TRBV6-5 and TRBJ2-1, with 10 nucleotides matching TRBD2. The germline CDR1 and CDR2 sequences are MNHEY and SVGAGI. The CDR3 spans 15 residues. V shed 1 base and J 8 bases; nucleotides not matched to a gene: 5. CDR3 DNA: TGTGCCAGCAGTTACTTTTCCGGGACTAGCGATGAGCAGTTCTTC. Amino acids: CASSYFSGTSDEQFF.

The V call is TRBV6-6, the J call TRBJ2-5; D may be TRBD1 (5 bases). The better agreement between TRBJ2-7 and the DNA end casts doubt on the J call. The germline CDR1 and CDR2 sequences are MNHNY and SVGAGI (reference sequence). There are 12 residues in the CDR3. This CDR3 reads CASSSDSYEQYF. CDR3 coding DNA: TGTGCCAGCAGCTCAGACAGCTACGAGCAGTACTTC.

The rearrangement uses TRBV14 and TRBJ1-2; 9 positions match TRBD1. The CDR3 totals 14 residues. The trim removed 5 bases at V and 3 bases at J, leaving 4 bases unmatched. Germline V gene lookup returns CDR1 SGHDN and CDR2 FVKESK. The CDR3 region is CASSYTGGYYGYTF. The CDR3 nucleotides are TGTGCCAGCAGCTACACAGGGGGCTACTATGGCTACACCTTC. The complete variable domain, with remaining parts taken from reference TRBV14 and TRBJ1-2, reads EAGVTQFPSHSVIEKGQTVTLRCDPISGHDNLYWYRRVMGKEIKFLLHFVKESKQDESGMPNNRFLAERTGGTYSTLKVQPAELEDSGVYFCASSYTGGYYGYTFGSGTRLTVV.

The chain is built from TRBV2 and TRBJ2-5; D ambiguous. V lost 1 base and J lost 5, with 8 bases in between. The CDR3 sequence is 13 residues long. Germline CDR1 and CDR2: SNHLY and FYNNEI. The CDR3 sequence is CASSEEVMETQYF. The CDR3 region has the DNA TGTGCCAGCAGTGAAGAGGTTATGGAGACCCAGTACTTC.

The rearrangement joins TRBV6-1 to TRBJ1-2, with a tentative D call TRBD1 (6 bases). V shed 8 bases and J shed 2 bases, with 15 bases lying between them. This CDR3 spans 14 amino acids. Germline lookup yields CDR1 MNHNS and CDR2 SASEGT. In DNA form, the CDR3 reads TGTGCCAGCGGGCTAGCCGGGACAAACTATGGCTACACCTTC. Its translation: CASGLAGTNYGYTF.

To note about this clone: The junction and the germline gene differ at one end; a read error may be behind it. The rearrangement uses TRBV28 and TRBJ2-4, with TRBD2 as a possible D gene (6 bases). There are 14 residues in the CDR3. Germline loops: CDR1 MDHEN, CDR2 SYDVKM. CDR3 bases: TGTGCCAGCAGTGAGACCCGGGACTCCCAAGGATCGCACTTC. Translated, it gives CASSETRDSQGSHF.